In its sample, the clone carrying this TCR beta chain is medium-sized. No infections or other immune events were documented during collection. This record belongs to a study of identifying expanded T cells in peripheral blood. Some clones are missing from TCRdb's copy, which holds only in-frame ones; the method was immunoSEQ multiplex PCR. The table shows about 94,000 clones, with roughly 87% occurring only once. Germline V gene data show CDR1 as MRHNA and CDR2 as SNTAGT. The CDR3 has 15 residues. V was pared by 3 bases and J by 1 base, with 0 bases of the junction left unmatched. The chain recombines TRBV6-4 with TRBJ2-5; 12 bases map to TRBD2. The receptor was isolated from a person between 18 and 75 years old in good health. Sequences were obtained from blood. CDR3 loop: CASSELAGGQETQYF. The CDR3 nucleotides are TGTGCCAGCAGTGAACTAGCGGGGGGCCAAGAGACCCAGTACTTC.